Listed below are T cell receptor beta chains from one sample, sequenced in a study of Ad26.COV2.S vaccination and SARS-CoV-2 variants. Some clones are missing from TCRdb's copy, which holds only in-frame ones; the method was immunoSEQ multiplex PCR. The sample has under 300,000 clones; about 83% are singletons. Sequences were derived from peripheral blood, sampled in a trial of Ad26.COV2.S vaccine versus placebo. The receptors were gathered from a person aged 18-65 years who received the Ad26.COV2.S COVID-19 vaccine or a placebo. Each CDR3 is given with its conserved first and last residue. D genes are given only for firm matches. Part of the rows lack a size; the others show once, few, many or a class for expanded clones.

d_gene	v_gene	j_gene	abundance	CDR3aa	CDR3nt
.	TRBV6-2/TRBV6-3	TRBJ2-1	few	CASSSLGSTGNEQFF	TGTGCCAGCAGTTCCCTCGGGTCCACCGGTAATGAGCAGTTCTTC
.	TRBV18	TRBJ2-5	.	CASSPQGETQYF	TGTGCCAGCTCACCACAGGGAGAGACCCAGTACTTC
TRBD2	TRBV5-1	TRBJ2-3	.	CASSLGVAREWSDTQYF	TGCGCCAGCAGCTTGGGTGTAGCGCGGGAGTGGTCAGATACGCAGTATTTT
.	TRBV13	TRBJ2-6	.	CASSLVGSRGANVLTF	TGTGCCAGCAGCTTAGTGGGGAGTAGGGGGGCCAACGTCCTGACTTTC
.	TRBV4-2	TRBJ1-1	.	CASSQASGAGTEAFF	TGTGCCAGCAGCCAAGCTAGCGGGGCTGGGACTGAAGCTTTCTTT
.	TRBV18	TRBJ1-1	once	CASQGPGVNTEAFF	TGTGCCAGCCAGGGGCCCGGGGTTAACACTGAAGCTTTCTTT
TRBD1	TRBV11-2	TRBJ2-5	.	CASNLDRGETQYF	TGTGCCAGCAACCTTGACAGGGGAGAGACCCAGTACTTC
TRBD2	TRBV27	TRBJ2-5	.	CASRSGTSAETQYF	TGTGCCAGCAGGTCCGGGACTAGCGCAGAGACCCAGTACTTC
.	TRBV20-1	TRBJ1-2	.	CSARAYGYTF	TGCAGTGCCCGCGCCTATGGCTACACCTTC
TRBD2	TRBV9	TRBJ2-2	.	CASSEGLAGNTGELFF	TGTGCCAGCAGCGAGGGACTAGCGGGCAACACCGGGGAGCTGTTTTTT
.	TRBV29-1	TRBJ2-1	.	CSVLDFVQFF	TGCAGCGTCCTCGACTTTGTGCAGTTCTTC
TRBD2	TRBV7-2	TRBJ2-5	.	CASSDFSGSRETQYF	TGTGCCAGCAGTGACTTTAGCGGGAGTCGCGAGACCCAGTACTTC
TRBD2	TRBV10-3	TRBJ2-3	.	CAGSGGPTDTQYF	TGTGCCGGTAGCGGGGGCCCCACAGATACGCAGTATTTT
.	TRBV10-3	TRBJ2-5	.	CAIRGEEETQYF	TGTGCCATCAGAGGTGAGGAAGAGACCCAGTACTTC
TRBD2	TRBV18	TRBJ2-3	once	CASSPGLAGASFGDTQYF	TGTGCCAGCTCACCGGGACTAGCGGGAGCATCCTTTGGGGATACGCAGTATTTT
.	TRBV3-1/TRBV3-2	TRBJ1-2	.	CASSLKTGAGYTF	TGTGCCAGCAGCCTAAAGACGGGGGCAGGCTACACCTTC
TRBD2	TRBV7-8	TRBJ2-1	.	CASTFGRVYNEQFF	TGTGCCAGCACCTTCGGGAGGGTCTACAATGAGCAGTTCTTC
.	TRBV6-5	TRBJ1-1	once	CASSNPQGRRTEAFF	TGTGCCAGCAGTAACCCTCAGGGGCGTCGCACTGAAGCTTTCTTT
.	TRBV7-2	TRBJ2-2	.	CASSWGTGELFF	TGTGCCAGCAGTTGGGGCACCGGGGAGCTGTTTTTT
.	TRBV20-1	TRBJ1-1	.	CSASSGRLYGEEIF	TGCAGTGCTAGTTCGGGCAGACTGTACGGTGAAGAGATCTTT